This T cell receptor (beta chain) was retrieved from a study of shared clonotypes between healthy human individuals. Sequencing was at deep level. Data came from immunoSEQ multiplex PCR; TCRdb stores just in-frame clones and leaves some out. Among 500,000 or so clones, about 96% were seen once, and the ten largest hold nearly 0.065%. Study-wide points: Rarefaction showed sorted-subset sequencing was incomplete despite large depth. Memory subsets generally showed smaller estimated richness than naive subsets did.

As to this clone: Antigen: not known.

The sequence came from a woman aged 25 to 39 in good health. The sequenced sample was naive CD4+ T cells sorted from blood. Subset: CD45RA+ positively selected.

This chain's CDR3 is CASSLVVEPGNTIYF. CDR3 sequence (DNA): TGTGCCAGCAGCTTAGTGGTGGAGCCGGGAAACACCATATATTTT. The rearrangement uses TRBV7-2 and TRBJ1-3; D remains unclear. CDR3 size: 15 residues. The V gene lost 1 base and the J gene lost 4 bases, with 11 bases spanning the gap. Per germline, CDR1 SGHTA and CDR2 FQGNSA.